Below, 22 T cell receptor beta chains from the same sample are listed, as sequenced in a study of cytomegalovirus exposure and HLA in healthy donors. In the PCR, 60 Vbeta and 13 Jbeta primers were used. Measured with immunoSEQ multiplex PCR; TCRdb has only the in-frame clones, and not every one. The sample includes under 150,000 clones, 77% seen only once; the top ten take 1.3% to 1.5%. Sequencing was carried out using PBMCs. These receptors were taken from a woman between 35 and 50 years old in good health and CMV-seronegative.

This clone was observed a few times. The chain joins TRBV18 to TRBJ1-1, with D possibly TRBD1 on 6 matching bases. Per the germline V gene, CDR1 is KGHSH and CDR2 is LQKENI. This CDR3 region has 12 residues. V was clipped by 9 bases and J by 2 bases, with 10 bases between them. The CDR3 loop is CASDRTNTEAFF. The CDR3 DNA reads as TGTGCCAGTGACAGGACTAACACTGAAGCTTTCTTT. Filled out from reference TRBV18 and TRBJ1-1, the complete variable domain reads NAGVMQNPRHLVRRRGQEARLRCSPMKGHSHVYWYRQLPEEGLKFMVYLQKENIIDESGMPKERFSAEFPKEGPSILRIQQVVRGDSAAYFCASDRTNTEAFFGQGTRLTVV.

In DNA, the CDR3 is TGTGCCAGTAGTATAGATCATGTGACAGCTAACTATGGCTACACCTTC. It specifies CASSIDHVTANYGYTF. The genes are TRBV19 and TRBJ1-2, with D maybe TRBD1 (5 bases). The V gene lost 0 bases and the J gene lost 0 bases, with 11 bases spanning the gap. Germline V lookup: CDR1 LNHDA, CDR2 SQIVND (reference sequence). CDR3 length equals 16 residues.

V usage is TRBV2 and J usage is TRBJ2-1; no clear D. Germline CDR1 is SNHLY and CDR2 is FYNNEI. With 8 bases removed from V and 10 bases from J, the gap between germline ends came to 9 bases. The CDR3 spans 10 residues. The CDR3 protein is CASRFSEQFF. CDR3 in DNA: TGTGCCAGCCGGTTCTCCGAGCAGTTCTTC.

This clone was counted between two and nine times. The V and J genes are TRBV4-2 and TRBJ1-2; TRBD1 aligns across 9 bases. J lost 3 bases, V lost 4 bases, and 6 bases had no gene match. This CDR3 is built from 15 residues. CDR1 is LGHNA, CDR2 YNFKEQ, per germline. The CDR3 protein is CASSPQGAADYGYTF. The CDR3 DNA reads TGTGCCAGCAGCCCACAGGGGGCGGCGGACTATGGCTACACCTTC.

CDR3 in DNA: TGTGCCAGCTCACCACCGCCTACATGGGAGGGCACTGAAGCTTTCTTT. As protein: CASSPPPTWEGTEAFF. This chain links TRBV18 with TRBJ1-1; D gene ambiguous. The CDR3 covers 16 residues. Germline V CDR1 and CDR2: KGHSH, LQKENI. V shed 0 bases and J shed 4 bases, with 15 bases lying between them.

V is TRBV19 and J is TRBJ1-1; 10 nucleotides agree with TRBD1. The germline gives CDR1 LNHDA, CDR2 SQIVND (reference sequence). With V trimmed by 4 bases and J by 7 bases, 6 bases remained unmatched. This CDR3 is built from 14 residues. CDR3 bases: TGTGCCAGTAGTAACCCCGGGACAGGGGTTGAAGCTTTCTTT. This encodes CASSNPGTGVEAFF.

This clone occurred once. The genes are TRBV7-2 and TRBJ2-3; 11 nucleotides agree with TRBD2. The CDR3 sequence is 16 residues long. The germline CDR1 and CDR2 sequences are SGHTA and FQGNSA. The ends lost 5 bases at V and 2 bases at J; junction bases unmatched: 6. As DNA, the CDR3 is TGTGCCAGCAGCCCAGTAGCGGGGGGGATCACAGATACGCAGTATTTT. It codes for CASSPVAGGITDTQYF.

The chain recombines TRBV5-6 with TRBJ2-7; 9 bases line up with TRBD1. Germline V gene sequence: CDR1 SGHDT, CDR2 YYEEEE. CDR3 length: 15 residues. V was clipped by 3 bases and J by 2 bases; unmatched bases: 6. This CDR3 reads CASSSRTGVPYEQYF. The CDR3 nucleotides read TGTGCCAGCAGCTCCAGGACAGGGGTCCCCTACGAGCAGTACTTC.

The rearrangement joins TRBV5-1 to TRBJ2-5; 7 positions agree with TRBD1. This CDR3 is built from 14 residues. Germline CDR1 reads SGHRS; CDR2 reads YFSETQ. J was trimmed by 2 bases and V by 5 bases; bases with no gene match: 6. The DNA for the CDR3 is TGCGCCAGCAGAGGACAGGCCGCTCAAGAGACCCAGTACTTC. Its translation is CASRGQAAQETQYF.

V and J are TRBV28 and TRBJ2-7, with D possibly being TRBD2 (6 bases). The V and J ends lost 3 bases and 0 bases respectively, with 15 bases between them. The CDR3 extends over 16 amino acids. From germline, CDR1 is MDHEN and CDR2 SYDVKM. CDR3 sequence: CASSFPRGLSSYEQYF. CDR3 nucleotides: TGTGCCAGCAGTTTCCCGCGGGGCCTCAGCTCCTACGAGCAGTACTTC.

This clone was observed once. The chain has TRBV7-9 and TRBJ2-1; TRBD1 is a possible D gene (5 bases). CDR3 length equals 14 residues. The V end lost 3 bases, the J end lost 1 base, and 7 bases lay between the germline ends. Germline CDR1 SEHNR, CDR2 FQNEAQ (reference sequence). CDR3 region: CASSLTVSYNEQFF. In nucleotides, the CDR3 is TGTGCCAGCAGCTTGACAGTATCCTACAATGAGCAGTTCTTC.

This chain links TRBV5-6 with TRBJ2-5, with 12 nucleotides matching TRBD2. Trimming cost V 0 bases and J 5 bases; bases outside gene matches: 2. CDR1 is SGHDT, CDR2 YYEEEE, per germline. The CDR3 has 15 residues. The CDR3 loop is CASSLASGGAETQYF. The CDR3 coding sequence is TGTGCCAGCAGCTTGGCTAGCGGGGGGGCTGAGACCCAGTACTTC.

A few counts support this clone. The J gene is TRBJ1-2, the V gene TRBV18; 7 bases are a match to TRBD1. The CDR3 is 17 residues long. V was pared by 2 bases and J by 1 base, with 10 bases of the junction left unmatched. Germline loops: CDR1 KGHSH, CDR2 LQKENI. For the CDR3, the DNA is TGTGCCAGCTCACCAGGGACAGCGCCAACTATTAACTATGGCTACACCTTC. It specifies CASSPGTAPTINYGYTF.

The rearrangement joins TRBV9 to TRBJ2-1, with 8 bases aligning to TRBD2. In germline, CDR1 is SGDLS, CDR2 YYNGEE. V lost 3 bases and J lost 4; bases outside the gene matches: 9. This CDR3 has 16 amino acids. For the CDR3, the DNA is TGTGCCAGCAGCGAGTCGGGGGGGGACCTTTACAATGAGCAGTTCTTC. Translating it yields CASSESGGDLYNEQFF.

The V gene is TRBV29-1, the J gene TRBJ1-2, with D perhaps TRBD1 (5 bases). The CDR3 is made up of 12 amino acids. V gave up 2 bases and J gave up 6 bases, with 10 bases separating them. The germline V gene has CDR1 SQVTM and CDR2 ANQGSEA. CDR3: CSVERQGDGYTF. In nucleotides, the CDR3 is TGCAGCGTTGAACGGCAGGGCGATGGCTACACCTTC.

This chain connects TRBV19 to TRBJ1-1; D ambiguous. The CDR3 is 15 residues long. Trimming removed 0 bases from V and 4 bases from J, with 12 bases in between. CDR1 is LNHDA, CDR2 SQIVND, per germline (reference sequence). The CDR3 nucleotides are TGTGCCAGTAGTATAGATAATCGGGTTAGCACTGAAGCTTTCTTT. Encoded protein: CASSIDNRVSTEAFF. Based on the CDR3 plus reference TRBV19 and TRBJ1-1, the full variable domain is DGGITQSPKYLFRKEGQNVTLSCEQNLNHDAMYWYRQDPGQGLRLIYYSQIVNDFQKGDIAEGYSVSREKKESFPLTVTSAQKNPTAFYLCASSIDNRVSTEAFFGQGTRLTVV.

This rearrangement joins TRBV6-1 to TRBJ1-2; D unresolved. CDR1 MNHNS and CDR2 SASEGT come from the germline V gene. The V end was cut by 3 bases, the J end by 8 bases, with 19 bases between. The CDR3 totals 15 residues. The CDR3 reads CASSEHPGAYQGYTF. The CDR3 bases are TGTGCCAGCAGTGAGCACCCCGGAGCCTACCAGGGCTACACCTTC.

V usage is TRBV27 and J usage is TRBJ1-1; D is unresolved. Trimming took 6 bases from V and 0 from J, leaving 14 bases between them. CDR1 MNHEY and CDR2 SMNVEV come from the germline V gene (reference sequence). The CDR3 consists of 15 residues. The CDR3 coding sequence is TGTGCCAGCAGCCCAGTGAGGAGCCTGAACACTGAAGCTTTCTTT. Translated: CASSPVRSLNTEAFF.

This sequence joins TRBV27 and TRBJ2-2; TRBD2 might be the D (7 bases). CDR3 length: 17 amino acids. Trimming pared 7 bases from V and 0 bases from J, leaving 18 bases between. Germline CDR1 is MNHEY and CDR2 is SMNVEV (reference sequence). The CDR3 here is CASTLGGGASNTGELFF. The DNA of the CDR3 is TGTGCCAGCACCCTAGGGGGGGGAGCTTCGAACACCGGGGAGCTGTTTTTT.

This chain links TRBV5-1 with TRBJ2-1; tentatively, D is TRBD2 (7 bases). Trimming took 1 base from V and 4 from J, leaving 12 bases between them. CDR1 and CDR2 (germline): SGHRS, YFSETQ. The CDR3 has 15 residues. The CDR3 DNA follows: TGCGCCAGCAGCTTGAACGGGGGGCCGTACAATGAGCAGTTCTTC. It encodes CASSLNGGPYNEQFF.

This rearrangement joins TRBV5-6 to TRBJ2-1; 11 bases align to TRBD2. There are 19 residues in the CDR3. CDR1 is SGHDT and CDR2 is YYEEEE in the germline V gene. J lost 0 bases, V lost 0 bases, and 8 bases had no gene match. Written as DNA, the CDR3 is TGTGCCAGCAGCTTGGAGCTAGCGGGGGGCCCGAGCTCCTACAATGAGCAGTTCTTC. Protein product: CASSLELAGGPSSYNEQFF.

The chain carries TRBV28 and TRBJ1-3; D might be TRBD1 (5 bases). Between the trimmed V and J ends, which lost 3 bases and 0 bases, there was a span of 9 bases. The CDR3 consists of 15 residues. The V gene's germline CDR1 is MDHEN and CDR2 SYDVKM. The CDR3 region has the DNA TGTGCCAGCAGTTTGACAGTGTTCTCTGGAAACACCATATATTTT. Amino acid sequence: CASSLTVFSGNTIYF.